This TCR beta chain was retrieved from a study of blood T cell repertoires in COVID-19. Study as a whole: Some COVID-19 samples were acute and others convalescent; all came from the United States, Italy and Spain. In each case, the material was cDNA or gDNA derived from T cells, B-cell-depleted T cells, or PBMCs.

As processed by the authors: Estimation of nucleated cell counts was performed using reference gene primer amplification. Assay: immunoSEQ multiplex PCR; the TCRdb copy retains only in-frame clones and omits some. That table furnishes V, J and clone size, whereas the DNA furnished D and trimming. The sample records about 300,000 clones, around 92% being singletons. The germline V gene has CDR1 MNHEY and CDR2 SVGAGI. V was shortened by 2 bases and J by 7 bases, with 12 bases between the two germline ends. The CDR3 extends over 14 amino acids. The chain couples TRBV6-5 to TRBJ1-5, with D hard to call. This sequence was found in a man aged 18 to 35 who had recovered from COVID-19. What was sequenced was peripheral blood. For the CDR3, the DNA is TGTGCCAGCAGTTACGGCTCTGGGCAGCAGCCCCAGCATTTT. This translates into CASSYGSGQQPQHF.